Reported below is one TCR beta chain. This clone has only a few counts. No cognate antigen has been identified for it. No base quality values were provided; no much bigger clone lies one nucleotide off. Libraries were constructed by PCR. Sequenced using an Illumina HiSeq 4000. High-throughput sequencing was used to profile the TCR beta-chain CDR3 region of each patient. As for the authors' bioinformatics: Drawing on CDR3 differences between clinicopathological groups, the researchers built a classifier meant to tell apart patients with distant-metastatic papillary thyroid cancer. Repertoire diversity was assessed with the Shannon index, and tumor-blood repertoire similarity with the Morisita-Horn index. The public reads were reprocessed in TCRdb via fastp at Q25 and MiXCR, keeping in-frame beta chains. These V and J calls derive from TCRdb rather than the authors' analysis. The table for this sample lists approximately 20,000 clones; over 20% of them were counted only once. The ten top clones hold 15% to 20% of the sample.

No patient had received any treatment before thyroid surgery. Using T-cell receptor beta sequencing, the study looked back at clinical samples from patients collected from about 2011 to 2019. The data were obtained in a study of metastatic and nonmetastatic thyroid tumors (dated by TCRdb to between 2020 and 2021). A note on the overall study: For patients with malignant and with benign thyroid disease, the researchers compared repertoires between peripheral blood samples and tumor or nodule tissue samples.

What the research found in general, with its limitations: TCR beta diversity was reported as significantly higher in malignant tumors than in benign nodules, in both blood and tumor samples.

The specimen was tumor tissue. This TCR was sampled from a female donor with papillary thyroid cancer or a benign thyroid nodule (not recorded which). Some clones in this sample may be carry-over from other donors' samples.

In nucleotide form, the sequence is TGTGCCAGCAGTTTAGGGTTGGGCGACAGGGATGGGGCCAACGTCCTGACTTTC. This is translated as CASSLGLGDRDGANVLTF. The rearranged chain carries TRBV28 and TRBJ2-6, with 7 bases aligning to TRBD1. Including cysteine and phenylalanine, the CDR3 has 18 amino acids. Of all the DNA, just the CDR3 is kept, 54 bases in frame from base 1. Taken from the germline V gene, the CDR1 and CDR2 loops are MDHEN and SYDVKM. The V end gives up 2 bases and the J end 3 bases, leaving 10 bases in the junction not matched to a gene.